Listed here are 2 T cell receptor beta chains from one sample, sequenced in a study of T cells expressing NK-cell markers. TCRdb re-called the 5' RACE reads; one entry per CDR3 protein, DNA not given. Here the sample table reports roughly 430,000 distinct CDR3 sequences. Sequenced material: blood T cells: a sorted CD56 or NKG2C T cell subset, CD4+ or CD8+ T cells, or bulk PBMC T cells (not recorded which). The receptors stem from a woman between 18 and 70 years old in good health.

J is TRBJ1-5 and V is TRBV20-1; the D call of TRBD1 rests on TCRdb alone, since no DNA is present to check it. Germline CDR1 DFQATT, CDR2 SNEGSKA (reference sequence). This CDR3 region has 13 residues. CDR3: CSAPDRSRGPQHF.

This chain connects TRBV24-1 to TRBJ2-7; TCRdb's assignment of TRBD1 cannot be checked, as there is no DNA. There are 15 residues in the CDR3. CDR1 and CDR2 (germline): KGHDR, SFDVKD. The CDR3 here is CATSARGGSTGEQYF.